The 25 T cell receptor beta chains below were found in one sample sequenced in a study of blood T cell repertoires in COVID-19. Measured with immunoSEQ multiplex PCR; TCRdb has only the in-frame clones, and not every one. The sample has 200,000 to 300,000 clones; 75% to 90% are singletons. Specimen: PBMCs or T cells enriched from blood (not recorded which). These receptors were obtained from a woman aged 35 to 49 who had been exposed to COVID-19.

This clone has a handful of counts. The chain recombines TRBV25-1 with TRBJ1-2; TRBD1 agrees at 7 bases. CDR1 MGHDK and CDR2 SYGVNS come from the germline V gene. Trimming at V came to 6 bases and at J to 3 bases, leaving 10 bases not matched to a gene. The length of the CDR3 is 15 residues. CDR3 coding DNA: TGTGCCAGCAGCTCGAAAAGGACAGGACACTATGGCTACACCTTC. It codes for CASSSKRTGHYGYTF.

The genes are TRBV29-1 and TRBJ1-1; 7 nucleotides match TRBD1. Germline CDR1 is SQVTM and CDR2 is ANQGSEA. Trimming at V came to 5 bases and at J to 2 bases, leaving 5 bases not matched to a gene. The CDR3 has 13 residues. This chain's CDR3 is CSVRTGGNTEAFF. The CDR3 DNA reads TGCAGCGTTAGGACAGGCGGAAACACTGAAGCTTTCTTT.

The chain combines TRBV9 with TRBJ2-5, with unresolved D. Trimming removed 3 bases at V and 3 bases at J, with 3 bases between. From germline, CDR1 is SGDLS and CDR2 YYNGEE. This CDR3 is built from 11 residues. The CDR3 DNA reads TGTGCCAGCAGCGCGGAAGAGACCCAGTACTTC. This encodes CASSAEETQYF. The full variable domain, its missing parts supplied by reference TRBV9 and TRBJ2-5, is DSGVTQTPKHLITATGQRVTLRCSPRSGDLSVYWYQQSLDQGLQFLIQYYNGEERAKGNILERFSAQQFPDLHSELNLSSLELGDSALYFCASSAEETQYFGPGTRLLVL.

The chain is built from TRBV7-9 and TRBJ1-2; 9 positions match TRBD1. The CDR3 runs 16 residues. Trimming took 4 bases from V and 8 from J; bases not matched to a gene: 14. The germline V gene has CDR1 SEHNR and CDR2 FQNEAQ (reference sequence). The CDR3 here is CASSYRTGDYPLGYTF. For the CDR3, the DNA is TGTGCCAGCAGCTACCGGACAGGGGATTATCCCTTGGGCTACACCTTC.

The chain combines TRBV6-5 with TRBJ2-7; D is undetermined. Trimming left V 2 bases short and J 2 bases short, with 10 bases between. CDR1 is MNHEY and CDR2 is SVGAGI in the germline V gene. The CDR3 runs to 14 residues. CDR3 sequence: CASSYQSGPYEQYF. The CDR3 DNA reads as TGTGCCAGCAGTTACCAGTCAGGTCCCTACGAGCAGTACTTC.

This chain joins TRBV6-5 and TRBJ2-1, with a possible D match to TRBD1 (6 bases). Trimming left V 4 bases short and J 5 bases short, with 9 bases between. The CDR3 is 13 residues long. CDR1 and CDR2 (germline): MNHEY, SVGAGI. CDR3 in amino acids: CASSSQGNNEQFF. As DNA, the CDR3 is TGTGCCAGCAGTTCTCAGGGGAACAATGAGCAGTTCTTC.

This chain uses TRBV5-1 with TRBJ2-5; TRBD2 agrees at 7 bases. The junction had 11 bases not matched to a gene; V was cut back by 4 bases and J by 5 bases. The length of the CDR3 is 15 residues. Germline V gene data show CDR1 as SGHRS and CDR2 as YFSETQ. The CDR3 nucleotides are TGCGCCAGCAGCCTGGGACTACCCCGGAGGGAGACCCAGTACTTC. This translates into CASSLGLPRRETQYF.

This chain connects TRBV7-3 to TRBJ1-2, with D possibly being TRBD1 (5 bases). Trimming cost V 0 bases and J 8 bases, with 13 bases left between them. Germline V lookup: CDR1 SGHTA, CDR2 FQGTGA. The CDR3 sequence is 14 residues long. The CDR3 spells CASSLTAGSRGYTF. CDR3 nucleotides: TGTGCCAGCAGCTTAACGGCAGGGTCGAGGGGCTACACCTTC. Full variable domain (rest looked up from reference TRBV7-3 and TRBJ1-2): GAGVSQTPSNKVTEKGKYVELRCDPISGHTALYWYRQSLGQGPEFLIYFQGTGAADDSGLPNDRFFAVRPEGSVSTLKIQRTERGDSAVYLCASSLTAGSRGYTFGSGTRLTVV.

The chain couples TRBV10-3 to TRBJ1-2; TRBD1 aligns across 8 bases. CDR3 length: 15 residues. Germline CDR1 is ENHRY and CDR2 is SYGVKD. The J segment lost 6 bases and the V segment lost 4 bases, leaving 10 bases of the junction unmatched. The CDR3 nucleotides read TGTGCCATCAGTGCGCCTGGACAGGGAGTACATGGCTACACCTTC. This translates into CAISAPGQGVHGYTF.

The chain links TRBV3-1 (or the pseudogene TRBV3-2) to TRBJ1-6; D not certain. Per germline, CDR1 LGHDT and CDR2 YNNKEL (reference sequence). The CDR3 contains 14 residues. With 1 base removed from V and 6 bases from J, the gap between germline ends came to 7 bases. In nucleotides, the CDR3 is TGTGCCAGCAGCCAAGGGAACAGTAATTCACCCCTCCACTTT. Its protein product is CASSQGNSNSPLHF.

This clone was found a few times. The chain has TRBV7-2 and TRBJ2-7; unclear D gene. Per the germline V gene, CDR1 is SGHTA and CDR2 is FQGNSA. V lost 4 bases and J 3 bases, leaving 13 bases between the germline ends. CDR3 length: 14 residues. CDR3: CASSSRLGYYEQYF. The DNA of the CDR3 is TGTGCCAGCAGCTCTAGGCTGGGTTACTACGAGCAGTACTTC. The full variable domain, completed using reference TRBV7-2 and TRBJ2-7, is GAGVSQSPSNKVTEKGKDVELRCDPISGHTALYWYRQSLGQGLEFLIYFQGNSAPDKSGLPSDRFSAERTGGSVSTLTIQRTQQEDSAVYLCASSSRLGYYEQYFGPGTRLTVT.

This chain uses TRBV21-1 with TRBJ2-1; the table's D gene call, TRBD2, was not cross checked with the DNA. TRBV21-1 is reported as a pseudogene. The CDR3 length is 17 residues. In nucleotides, the CDR3 is TGTGCCAGCAGCCCACTCGTAGCGGGAGCTTCCTACAATGAGCAGTTCTTC. Protein sequence: CASSPLVAGASYNEQFF.

DNA of the CDR3: TGTGCCAGCAAAGCTCGGGGGGGCGCCGGGAATTCACCCCTCCACTTT. Residues: CASKARGGAGNSPLHF. The V gene is TRBV6-4, the J gene TRBJ1-6, with D possibly being TRBD1 (6 bases). The CDR3 has 16 amino acids. The germline gives CDR1 MRHNA, CDR2 SNTAGT. Between the trimmed V and J ends, which lost 7 bases and 7 bases, there was a span of 20 bases.

Comments on this clone: A junction end diverges from the germline sequence, so it may reflect a read error. The chain combines TRBV5-1 with TRBJ2-2; 11 bases map to TRBD2. Germline V gene sequence: CDR1 SGHRS, CDR2 YFSETQ. CDR3 length: 15 amino acids. The CDR3 DNA sequence: TGTGCCAGCACGCAGACTAGCGGGACTGGCGGGGAGCTGTTTTTT. It yields the protein CASTQTSGTGGELFF. The variable domain in full, with the rest retrieved from reference TRBV5-1 and TRBJ2-2, is KAGVTQTPRYLIKTRGQQVTLSCSPISGHRSVSWYQQTPGQGLQFLFEYFSETQRNKGNFPGRFSGRQFSNSRSEMNVSTLELGDSALYLCASTQTSGTGGELFFGEGSRLTVL.

The CDR3 protein is CASSLALLAGVSYEQYF. CDR3 bases: TGTGCCAGCAGCTTAGCCCTACTAGCGGGGGTCTCCTACGAGCAGTACTTC. The V and J genes are TRBV7-2 and TRBJ2-7, with TRBD2 matching over 11 bases. Germline CDR1 is SGHTA and CDR2 is FQGNSA. The CDR3 length is 17 residues. The J segment lost 0 bases and the V segment lost 0 bases, leaving 4 bases of the junction unmatched.

The chain links TRBV24-1 to TRBJ2-2, with TRBD1 matching over 11 bases. This CDR3 is built from 16 residues. Trimming cost V 3 bases and J 7 bases; bases outside gene matches: 6. Germline CDR1 reads KGHDR; CDR2 reads SFDVKD. The CDR3 DNA follows: TGTGCCACCAGTGATACCGGGACAGGGGGGATCGGGGAGCTGTTTTTT. Amino acids: CATSDTGTGGIGELFF.

The rearrangement links TRBV28 to TRBJ2-6, with D perhaps TRBD1 (5 bases). V was clipped by 10 bases and J by 2 bases, with 12 bases between them. The germline V gene encodes CDR1 MDHEN and CDR2 SYDVKM. The CDR3 has 14 residues. CDR3 bases: TGTGCCACAACAACAGGTGCTGGGGCCAACGTCCTGACTTTC. This encodes CATTTGAGANVLTF. The full variable domain, completed using reference TRBV28 and TRBJ2-6, is DVKVTQSSRYLVKRTGEKVFLECVQDMDHENMFWYRQDPGLGLRLIYFSYDVKMKEKGDIPEGYSVSREKKERFSLILESASTNQTSMYLCATTTGAGANVLTFGAGSRLTVL.

The rearrangement joins TRBV12-3 or TRBV12-4 to TRBJ2-1; TRBD1 matches at 8 bases. V lost 2 bases, J lost 10 bases, and 4 bases stayed unmatched. CDR3 length: 13 residues. Here the CDR3 DNA reads TGTGCCAGCAGTTTACGACAGGGGATGGAGCAGTTCTTC. Translating gives CASSLRQGMEQFF.

The genes are TRBV11-3 and TRBJ2-1; tentatively, D is TRBD1 (5 bases). V was cut by 5 bases and J by 10 bases, with 15 bases left in between. This CDR3 contains 13 residues. The germline gives CDR1 SGHNT, CDR2 YENEEA. CDR3 sequence: CASSASGWGEQFF. The CDR3 nucleotides are TGTGCCAGCAGCGCCTCAGGGTGGGGAGAGCAGTTCTTC. Supplemented by reference TRBV11-3 and TRBJ2-1, the full variable domain reads EAGVVQSPRYKIIEKKQPVAFWCNPISGHNTLYWYLQNLGQGPELLIRYENEEAVDDSQLPKDRFSAERLKGVDSTLKIQPAELGDSAVYLCASSASGWGEQFFGPGTRLTVL.

The chain links TRBV7-9 to TRBJ2-5; D is possibly TRBD2 (6 bases). CDR1 and CDR2 from the germline V gene are SEHNR and FQNEAQ (reference sequence). The CDR3 is 15 amino acids. Trimming took off 5 bases at V and 4 bases at J, with 17 bases between the two ends. CDR3: CASSPTRGVRETQYF. In nucleotides, the CDR3 is TGTGCCAGCAGCCCGACTCGCGGGGTTCGAGAGACCCAGTACTTC.

This chain uses TRBV24-1 with TRBJ1-2; weak D call: TRBD1 (5 bases). The CDR3 spans 13 residues. V was shortened by 7 bases and J by 8 bases, with 16 bases between the two germline ends. Germline values: CDR1 KGHDR, CDR2 SFDVKD. CDR3 nucleotides: TGTGCCACCAGGGGGCCCGATCGAAGGGGCTACACCTTC. As protein: CATRGPDRRGYTF.

The chain is built from TRBV3-1 (or the pseudogene TRBV3-2) and TRBJ2-7; 11 bases are a match to TRBD2. Germline V CDR1 and CDR2: LGHDT, YNNKEL (reference sequence). The V segment lost 1 base and the J segment 7 bases; nucleotides outside the gene matches: 6. This CDR3 spans 15 amino acids. Written as DNA, the CDR3 is TGTGCCAGCAGCCAAGGGTTAGCGGGAGGGGGAGAGCAGTACGTC. Encoded protein: CASSQGLAGGGEQYV.

The rearrangement uses TRBV19 and TRBJ2-3; 10 bases are a match to TRBD1. There are 17 residues in the CDR3. Trimming took 3 bases from V and 2 from J; bases not matched to a gene: 8. CDR1 and CDR2 from the germline V gene are LNHDA and SQIVND (reference sequence). The CDR3, as DNA: TGTGCCAGTAGTATTTTCGGGACAGGGGATGTCACAGATACGCAGTATTTT. Its translation is CASSIFGTGDVTDTQYF.

V usage is TRBV24-1 and J usage is TRBJ2-2, with D possibly being TRBD1 (5 bases). The germline V gene has CDR1 KGHDR and CDR2 SFDVKD. V shed 9 bases and J shed 5 bases, with 9 bases lying between them. This CDR3 region has 12 residues. CDR3: CATHQGTGELFF. DNA of the CDR3: TGTGCCACCCACCAGGGTACCGGGGAGCTGTTTTTT.

This clone was detected once. The chain carries TRBV19 and TRBJ2-3, with a possible D match to TRBD1 (7 bases). Between the trimmed V and J ends, which lost 10 bases and 2 bases, there was a span of 34 bases. Germline CDR1 LNHDA, CDR2 SQIVND (reference sequence). The CDR3 contains 20 residues. For the CDR3, the DNA is TGTGCCACCACGAGGGGGCTCGGGACGGAGGGACATAGATCCACAGATACGCAGTATTTT. This sequence encodes CATTRGLGTEGHRSTDTQYF.